One and the same sample provided the 31 T cell receptor beta chains below, sequenced in a study of shared clonotypes between healthy human individuals. Assay used: immunoSEQ multiplex PCR; TCRdb lists only in-frame clones, some missing. This table has around 1,000,000 clones, approximately 75% appearing once. What was sequenced was memory CD4+ T cells from PBMCs. Described subset: CD45RA-negative fraction. All receptors come from a man aged 18 to 30 in good health. Some clones in this sample may be carry-over from other donors' samples.

This rearrangement joins TRBV5-1 to TRBJ2-2, with 10 nucleotides matching TRBD2. J was trimmed by 8 bases and V by 0 bases; bases with no gene match: 10. Germline lookup yields CDR1 SGHRS and CDR2 YFSETQ. The CDR3 totals 17 residues. In DNA, the CDR3 is TGCGCCAGCAGCTTGGGCAGAACTAGCGGGAAAGCGGGGGAGCTGTTTTTT. This translates into CASSLGRTSGKAGELFF.

The rearrangement joins TRBV5-8 to TRBJ2-7; 10 positions agree with TRBD2. The CDR3 is made up of 15 amino acids. Looked up from germline, CDR1 is SGHTS and CDR2 is YDEGEE. J gave up 2 bases and V 0 bases, and 2 bases lay outside the gene matches. The CDR3 DNA is TGTGCCAGCAGCTTGGTACTAGCGGGACCCTACGAGCAGTACTTC. This gives the protein CASSLVLAGPYEQYF.

This clone was seen more than once but under ten times. This chain's CDR3 is CASSLASAGETQYF. In DNA, the CDR3 is TGTGCCAGCAGCTTAGCTTCGGCGGGAGAGACCCAGTACTTC. The V call is TRBV11-1, the J call TRBJ2-5; tentatively, D is TRBD2 (5 bases). CDR1 is SGHAT and CDR2 is FQDESV in the germline V gene (reference sequence). V lost 0 bases and J 4 bases, leaving 9 bases between the germline ends. This CDR3 is built from 14 residues.

Note on this clone: It may be a read error: a sequence one base away is much more abundant. The chain couples TRBV15 to TRBJ2-5; no definite D call. The CDR3 extends over 10 amino acids. The V gene's germline CDR1 is LNHNV and CDR2 YYDKDF (reference sequence). V lost 5 bases, J lost 2 bases, and 0 bases lay in between. The CDR3 nucleotides are TGTGCCACCAGCCAAGAGACCCAGTACTTC. Protein: CATSQETQYF.

This rearrangement joins TRBV6-5 to TRBJ1-1; no clear D gene. V was pared by 0 bases and J by 6 bases, with 8 bases between. Per germline, CDR1 MNHEY and CDR2 SVGAGI. The CDR3 consists of 13 residues. The DNA of the CDR3 is TGTGCCAGCAGTTACTCGAGGGTCTCTGAAGCTTTCTTT. This gives the protein CASSYSRVSEAFF.

This clone was recorded once. CDR3 bases: TGTGCCAGCAGTTTACTCTCCACAGATACGCAGTATTTT. This encodes CASSLLSTDTQYF. The genes are TRBV27 and TRBJ2-3; D unresolved. The CDR3 is 13 residues long. With 2 bases removed from V and 2 bases from J, the gap between germline ends came to 5 bases. Looked up from germline, CDR1 is MNHEY and CDR2 is SMNVEV (reference sequence).

Comment on this clone: This sample also contains other DNA sequences that code for the same CDR3. This chain links TRBV5-1 with TRBJ2-5; D is uncertain. The length of the CDR3 is 13 residues. V lost 1 base, J lost 4 bases, and 8 bases lay in between. Germline lookup yields CDR1 SGHRS and CDR2 YFSETQ. The CDR3 spells CASSLSSRETQYF. The CDR3 DNA reads as TGCGCCAGCAGCTTGTCTTCCCGAGAGACCCAGTACTTC.

This clone has only one observation. The chain carries TRBV9 and TRBJ2-2, with a weak D call TRBD1 (6 bases). Trimming took 1 base from V and 3 from J, leaving 13 bases between them. The CDR3 length is 16 residues. Looked up from germline, CDR1 is SGDLS and CDR2 is YYNGEE. CDR3 DNA sequence: TGTGCCAGCAGCGTACTCTCGTGGACAGACACCGGGGAGCTGTTTTTT. Translating gives CASSVLSWTDTGELFF.

The chain links TRBV11-2 to TRBJ2-7, with a tentative D call TRBD1 (8 bases). V was pared by 8 bases and J by 3 bases, with 17 bases between. Germline V gene data show CDR1 as SGHAT and CDR2 as FQNNGV. CDR3 length equals 14 residues. CDR3 residues: CASGGTGGVYEQYF. The CDR3 bases are TGTGCCAGCGGAGGCACAGGGGGGGTCTACGAGCAGTACTTC.

This clone was found many times. The chain employs TRBV30 and TRBJ1-5, with D tentatively TRBD1 (6 bases). The germline V gene encodes CDR1 GTSNPN and CDR2 SVGIG (reference sequence). The V and J ends lost 5 bases and 11 bases respectively, with 19 bases between them. CDR3 size: 13 residues. CDR3 bases: TGTGCCTGGCGGGATACAGGGAGATCGGCCCAGCATTTT. This translates into CAWRDTGRSAQHF. The full variable domain, its missing parts supplied by reference TRBV30 and TRBJ1-5, is SQTIHQWPATLVQPVGSPLSLECTVEGTSNPNLYWYRQAAGRGLQLLFYSVGIGQISSEVPQNLSASRPQDRQFILSSKKLLLSDSGFYLCAWRDTGRSAQHFGDGTRLSIL.

The V call is TRBV28, the J call TRBJ1-3; TRBD1 aligns across 7 bases. The CDR3 extends over 10 amino acids. The V gene's germline CDR1 is MDHEN and CDR2 SYDVKM. The junction had 2 bases not matched to a gene; V was cut back by 4 bases and J by 14 bases. CDR3: CASSSDRVYF. The CDR3 DNA reads TGTGCCAGCAGTTCCGACAGGGTATATTTT.

V and J are TRBV9 and TRBJ2-2; 7 bases agree with TRBD1. This CDR3 contains 16 residues. With 6 bases clipped from V and 2 bases from J, the junction kept 10 bases outside the gene matches. Germline CDR1 is SGDLS and CDR2 is YYNGEE. CDR3 sequence: CASTQAPGGNTGELFF. Written as DNA, the CDR3 is TGTGCCAGCACTCAAGCCCCAGGGGGTAACACCGGGGAGCTGTTTTTT.

DNA for the CDR3: TGTGCCTGGAGCTTAGACAGCCGAAATTCACCCCTCCACTTT. Encoded protein: CAWSLDSRNSPLHF. This rearrangement joins TRBV30 to TRBJ1-6, with TRBD1 as a possible D gene (5 bases). V was trimmed by 3 bases and J by 7 bases, leaving 13 bases between them. CDR3 length: 14 amino acids. The germline V gene encodes CDR1 GTSNPN and CDR2 SVGIG (reference sequence).

This clone appeared a few times. The chain links TRBV19 to TRBJ1-5, with TRBD1 matching 10 bases. After removal of 7 bases from V and 4 bases from J, the junction contained 7 bases not matched to a gene. Germline-derived CDR1 and CDR2 are LNHDA and SQIVND (reference sequence). The CDR3 contains 15 residues. The CDR3: CASTLDRGFNQPQHF. CDR3 bases: TGTGCCAGTACCTTGGACAGGGGGTTTAATCAGCCCCAGCATTTT.

The chain carries TRBV2 and TRBJ2-1; weak D call: TRBD2 (5 bases). From germline, CDR1 is SNHLY and CDR2 FYNNEI. The CDR3 length is 13 residues. Trimming removed 1 base at V and 12 bases at J, with 13 bases between. CDR3 nucleotides: TGTGCCAGCAGTGAAGGGCCTGGGAGCGTGCAGTTCTTC. It is translated as CASSEGPGSVQFF.

The CDR3 sequence is CAPGTSGTLGEQYF. As DNA, the CDR3 is TGTGCCCCGGGCACTAGCGGTACTCTAGGGGAGCAGTACTTC. The chain employs TRBV7-6 and TRBJ2-7, with 8 nucleotides matching TRBD2. There are 14 residues in the CDR3. Germline lookup yields CDR1 SGHVS and CDR2 FNYEAQ. The trim removed 11 bases at V and 7 bases at J, leaving 16 bases unmatched.

The rearrangement joins TRBV5-1 to TRBJ2-1; 10 bases are a match to TRBD1. This CDR3 has 15 amino acids. Germline V CDR1 and CDR2: SGHRS, YFSETQ. V lost 4 bases and J lost 8; bases outside the gene matches: 9. The CDR3 reads CASSVSGTGDYEQFF. The CDR3 bases are TGCGCCAGCAGCGTATCCGGGACAGGGGACTATGAGCAGTTCTTC.

The table lists this clone with a few counts. The V call is TRBV27, the J call TRBJ1-2; D may be TRBD1 (6 bases). Germline CDR1 MNHEY, CDR2 SMNVEV (reference sequence). V lost 6 bases, J lost 3 bases, and 17 bases lay in between. The length of the CDR3 is 15 residues. The chain's CDR3 is CASRKNRDIDYGYTF. As DNA, the CDR3 is TGTGCCAGCAGAAAAAACCGGGACATCGACTATGGCTACACCTTC.

The CDR3, as DNA: TGTGCCACCGGAGGACAGGGTCTTGAGACCCAGTACTTC. Its translation is CATGGQGLETQYF. The chain is built from TRBV2 and TRBJ2-5, with TRBD1 matching over 8 bases. V shed 10 bases and J 5 bases; nucleotides not matched to a gene: 9. The CDR3 is 13 residues long. The V gene's germline CDR1 is SNHLY and CDR2 FYNNEI. Based on the CDR3 plus reference TRBV2 and TRBJ2-5, the full variable domain is EPEVTQTPSHQVTQMGQEVILRCVPISNHLYFYWYRQILGQKVEFLVSFYNNEISEKSEIFDDQFSVERPDGSNFTLKIRSTKLEDSAMYFCATGGQGLETQYFGPGTRLLVL.

The chain links TRBV28 to TRBJ2-2; possible D gene TRBD1, 5 bases. Germline V gene sequence: CDR1 MDHEN, CDR2 SYDVKM. This CDR3 spans 12 amino acids. V lost 7 bases to trimming and J lost 8 bases, with 11 bases between them. The CDR3 protein is CASIGVSGELFF. For the CDR3, the DNA is TGTGCCAGCATAGGGGTATCAGGGGAGCTGTTTTTT.

CDR3 region: CASSPRGGNYGYTF. The CDR3 DNA reads TGTGCCAGCAGCCCAAGAGGGGGTAACTATGGCTACACCTTC. The chain links TRBV5-6 to TRBJ1-2; TRBD1 might be the D (6 bases). This CDR3 spans 14 amino acids. Trimming shortened V by 4 bases and J by 1 base, and 11 bases separated the two germline ends. Germline loops: CDR1 SGHDT, CDR2 YYEEEE.

The chain joins TRBV4-3 to TRBJ2-5; D is unclear. Germline loops: CDR1 LGHNA, CDR2 YSLEER. V lost 4 bases and J 1 base, leaving 10 bases between the germline ends. The CDR3 consists of 14 residues. The CDR3 sequence is CASSPGSTQETQYF. The CDR3 DNA reads TGCGCCAGCAGCCCGGGTTCCACCCAAGAGACCCAGTACTTC.

V and J are TRBV10-3 and TRBJ2-2, with D maybe TRBD1 (6 bases). The CDR3 consists of 13 residues. V was cut by 7 bases and J by 9 bases, with 15 bases left in between. Germline CDR1 ENHRY, CDR2 SYGVKD. CDR3 bases: TGTGCCATCACCCGACAGGTTGGGAGGGAGCTGTTTTTT. Encoded protein: CAITRQVGRELFF.

This clone was seen only once. The sample contains more than one DNA sequence encoding this CDR3. This chain connects TRBV12-5 to TRBJ2-5; the D gene is possibly TRBD2 (6 bases). Germline V gene lookup returns CDR1 LGHNT and CDR2 FRNRAP. The CDR3 length is 12 residues. The V and J ends lost 5 bases and 3 bases respectively, with 7 bases between them. Here the CDR3 reads CASGPGEETQYF. For the CDR3, the DNA is TGTGCTAGTGGTCCGGGGGAAGAGACCCAGTACTTC.

The genes are TRBV5-6 and TRBJ1-2; perhaps TRBD1 as D (6 bases). In germline, CDR1 is SGHDT, CDR2 YYEEEE. The length of the CDR3 is 14 residues. The germline V and J ends were trimmed by 0 bases and 7 bases, with 13 bases remaining between them. In DNA form, the CDR3 reads TGTGCCAGCAGCTTGGTGAACAGGGAAGGTGGCTACACCTTC. It specifies CASSLVNREGGYTF.

V usage is TRBV6-5 and J usage is TRBJ2-1, with D tentatively TRBD1 or TRBD2 (5 bases each). CDR1 MNHEY and CDR2 SVGAGI come from the germline V gene. This CDR3 comprises 16 residues. V gave up 0 bases and J gave up 8 bases, with 17 bases separating them. The CDR3 protein is CASSYSRGKVGYEQFF. CDR3 bases: TGTGCCAGCAGTTACTCGAGGGGTAAGGTGGGCTATGAGCAGTTCTTC.

This clone was seen only a few times. V gene TRBV2 combines with J gene TRBJ1-1, with D perhaps matching TRBD1 (6 bases). V was trimmed by 3 bases and J by 8 bases, leaving 10 bases between them. This CDR3 spans 12 amino acids. Germline CDR1 SNHLY, CDR2 FYNNEI. The CDR3 DNA follows: TGTGCCAGCAGTGACAGGGGAAGGGAAGCTTTCTTT. It encodes CASSDRGREAFF.

This rearrangement joins TRBV6-6 to TRBJ1-5; D remains ambiguous. V was cut by 8 bases and J by 3 bases, with 8 bases left in between. CDR3 length: 12 residues. CDR1 and CDR2 (germline): MNHNY, SVGAGI (reference sequence). CDR3 in amino acids: CASGRHNQPQHF. The CDR3 DNA is TGTGCCAGCGGAAGGCACAATCAGCCCCAGCATTTT.

The chain is built from TRBV30 and TRBJ1-1, with a tentative D call TRBD1 (5 bases). V lost 5 bases and J 0 bases, leaving 13 bases between the germline ends. The CDR3 has 14 residues. Germline CDR1 is GTSNPN and CDR2 is SVGIG (reference sequence). The CDR3 DNA follows: TGTGCCTGGCACCGACGGGGCTTGAACACTGAAGCTTTCTTT. Translated, it gives CAWHRRGLNTEAFF.

The V gene is TRBV6-1, the J gene TRBJ1-2; 7 positions agree with TRBD1. The J segment lost 8 bases and the V segment lost 4 bases, leaving 13 bases of the junction unmatched. The germline V gene encodes CDR1 MNHNS and CDR2 SASEGT. The CDR3 consists of 15 residues. The CDR3: CASSVDRARYGGYTF. CDR3 DNA sequence: TGTGCCAGCAGTGTAGACAGGGCTCGCTATGGAGGCTACACCTTC.

V and J are TRBV6-5 and TRBJ2-2; tentative D call: TRBD1 (5 bases). Germline-derived CDR1 and CDR2 are MNHEY and SVGAGI. The CDR3 totals 14 residues. Trimming left V 6 bases short and J 7 bases short, with 15 bases between. CDR3 amino acids: CASSYERGIGELFF. Here the CDR3 DNA reads TGTGCCAGCAGCTATGAAAGGGGTATCGGGGAGCTGTTTTTT.